The 31 T cell receptor beta chains in this list originate from one sample, sequenced in a study of blood T cell repertoires in COVID-19. Generated by immunoSEQ multiplex PCR, the TCRdb table keeps only in-frame clones and is missing some. Among about 190,000 clones, 80% to 90% were seen once, and the ten largest hold around 2.3%. Sample: peripheral blood. Receptors originate from a man aged 70-80 years with active or convalescent COVID-19.

J is TRBJ2-1 and V is TRBV7-8; 8 bases are a match to TRBD2. This CDR3 has 13 amino acids. Germline V gives CDR1 SGHVS, CDR2 FQNEAQ. V shed 5 bases and J 9 bases; nucleotides not matched to a gene: 6. This CDR3 is CASSPGLASEQFF. DNA of the CDR3: TGTGCCAGCAGCCCAGGACTAGCTAGTGAGCAGTTCTTC. Full variable domain (outside the CDR3, taken from reference TRBV7-8 and TRBJ2-1): GAGVSQSPRYKVAKRGQDVALRCDPISGHVSLFWYQQALGQGPEFLTYFQNEAQLDKSGLPSDRFFAERPEGSVSTLKIQRTQQEDSAVYLCASSPGLASEQFFGPGTRLTVL.

V usage is TRBV4-3 and J usage is TRBJ2-2; 10 bases fit TRBD2. The CDR3 runs 18 residues. The J segment lost 7 bases and the V segment lost 0 bases, leaving 11 bases of the junction unmatched. From germline, CDR1 is LGHNA and CDR2 YSLEER. The CDR3 sequence: CASSQDSPLAGDVGELFF. The CDR3 DNA is TGCGCCAGCAGCCAAGATAGTCCCCTAGCGGGGGACGTCGGGGAGCTGTTTTTT.

V and J are TRBV30 and TRBJ2-5; 7 nucleotides agree with TRBD1. This CDR3 is built from 15 residues. Germline V CDR1 and CDR2: GTSNPN, SVGIG (reference sequence). Trimming at V came to 0 bases and at J to 4 bases, leaving 8 bases not matched to a gene. CDR3 amino acids: CAWSVRQGALETQYF. The CDR3 DNA is TGTGCCTGGAGTGTACGACAGGGAGCCTTAGAGACCCAGTACTTC.

This chain uses TRBV6-5 with TRBJ1-6; D uncertain. V lost 6 bases and J 3 bases, leaving 9 bases between the germline ends. In germline, CDR1 is MNHEY, CDR2 SVGAGI. This CDR3 has 14 amino acids. The CDR3 here is CASRNRDYNSPLHF. Written as DNA, the CDR3 is TGTGCCAGCAGAAACAGAGACTATAATTCACCCCTCCACTTT.

The genes are TRBV3-1 (or the pseudogene TRBV3-2) and TRBJ2-5; 8 bases are a match to TRBD1. The CDR3 loop spans 13 amino acids. Germline CDR1 is LGHDT and CDR2 is YNNKEL (reference sequence). V dropped 5 bases and J dropped 3; count of bases not matched to a gene: 2. The CDR3 here is CASSWTGKETQYF. The CDR3 DNA sequence: TGTGCCAGCAGCTGGACAGGGAAAGAGACCCAGTACTTC.

This clone has just one count. The chain uses TRBV9 and TRBJ2-1; 7 nucleotides line up with TRBD2. The CDR3 runs to 15 residues. V lost 0 bases to trimming and J lost 2 bases; unmatched junction nucleotides: 2. Germline-derived CDR1 and CDR2 are SGDLS and YYNGEE. DNA of the CDR3: TGTGCCAGCAGCGTAGGCGGGGGAACCTACAATGAGCAGTTCTTC. Its protein is CASSVGGGTYNEQFF. Together with reference TRBV9 and TRBJ2-1, the CDR3 gives the full variable domain: DSGVTQTPKHLITATGQRVTLRCSPRSGDLSVYWYQQSLDQGLQFLIQYYNGEERAKGNILERFSAQQFPDLHSELNLSSLELGDSALYFCASSVGGGTYNEQFFGPGTRLTVL.

The chain employs TRBV9 and TRBJ2-3; 11 positions match TRBD2. CDR1 SGDLS and CDR2 YYNGEE come from the germline V gene. V was pared by 4 bases and J by 5 bases, with 3 bases of the junction left unmatched. The CDR3 runs 14 residues. In DNA form, the CDR3 reads TGTGCCAGCAGCATTAGCGGGGGGGGAGATACGCAGTATTTT. This translates into CASSISGGGDTQYF.

The chain employs TRBV7-2 and TRBJ1-3, with TRBD1 identical over 9 bases. Germline loops: CDR1 SGHTA, CDR2 FQGNSA. The trim removed 6 bases at V and 3 bases at J, leaving 6 bases unmatched. The CDR3 consists of 15 residues. CDR3 nucleotide sequence: TGTGCCAGCAGAACAGGGGGCCTTGGTGGAAACACCATATATTTT. This encodes CASRTGGLGGNTIYF.

This clone appeared a single time. The rearrangement links TRBV10-3 to TRBJ1-2; no reliable D call. Germline V gene sequence: CDR1 ENHRY, CDR2 SYGVKD. The CDR3 runs to 13 residues. Trimming removed 4 bases from V and 2 bases from J, with 8 bases in between. The CDR3 sequence is CAISVDMNYGYTF. In nucleotides, the CDR3 is TGTGCCATCAGTGTTGACATGAACTATGGCTACACCTTC.

The V gene is TRBV7-2, the J gene TRBJ2-5, with a weak D call TRBD1 (5 bases). Trimming took 5 bases from V and 5 from J, leaving 12 bases between them. This CDR3 region has 13 residues. CDR1 is SGHTA and CDR2 is FQGNSA in the germline V gene. The CDR3 here is CASSARTFETQYF. CDR3 coding DNA: TGTGCCAGCAGCGCCCGGACATTCGAGACCCAGTACTTC.

The rearrangement joins TRBV18 to TRBJ1-5, with a weak D call TRBD1 (6 bases). Germline V gene data show CDR1 as KGHSH and CDR2 as LQKENI. The V and J ends lost 3 bases and 3 bases respectively, with 9 bases between them. CDR3 length equals 14 residues. The CDR3 sequence is CASSPGQTNQPQHF. DNA of the CDR3: TGTGCCAGCTCACCCGGACAGACCAATCAGCCCCAGCATTTT. Drawing the rest from reference TRBV18 and TRBJ1-5, the complete variable domain is NAGVMQNPRHLVRRRGQEARLRCSPMKGHSHVYWYRQLPEEGLKFMVYLQKENIIDESGMPKERFSAEFPKEGPSILRIQQVVRGDSAAYFCASSPGQTNQPQHFGDGTRLSIL.

The genes are TRBV10-2 and TRBJ1-2; TRBD1 aligns across 7 bases. The CDR3 consists of 13 residues. Germline V gene data show CDR1 as WSHSY and CDR2 as SAAADI. J was trimmed by 4 bases and V by 7 bases; bases with no gene match: 6. The chain's CDR3 is CASIPQGGYGYTF. Here the CDR3 DNA reads TGCGCCAGCATTCCTCAGGGGGGCTATGGCTACACCTTC.

The chain's CDR3 is CASSGAELYGYTF. CDR3 DNA: TGTGCCAGCAGTGGGGCCGAACTCTATGGCTACACCTTC. This chain connects TRBV28 to TRBJ1-2; perhaps TRBD1 as D (5 bases). The CDR3 is 13 residues long. With 5 bases removed from V and 4 bases from J, the gap between germline ends came to 11 bases. Germline CDR1 reads MDHEN; CDR2 reads SYDVKM.

This chain uses TRBV19 with TRBJ2-3; 9 bases map to TRBD2. The junction had 11 bases not matched to a gene; V was cut back by 8 bases and J by 5 bases. The CDR3 totals 15 residues. Germline CDR1 is LNHDA and CDR2 is SQIVND (reference sequence). Written as DNA, the CDR3 is TGTGCCAGTCACCTAGATAGCGGGGGAGAAGATACGCAGTATTTT. Translation gives CASHLDSGGEDTQYF.

The CDR3 DNA sequence: TGTGCCACCAGTGAGGGGCTCGCGAACACCGGGGAGCTGTTTTTT. Translated, it gives CATSEGLANTGELFF. The rearrangement uses TRBV24-1 and TRBJ2-2; D may be TRBD1 (5 bases). The germline gives CDR1 KGHDR, CDR2 SFDVKD. V was trimmed by 4 bases and J by 0 bases, leaving 8 bases between them. The CDR3 spans 15 residues.

A word on this clone: Its ends do not fully match the called genes, so a read error is possible. The CDR3 nucleotides read TGTGCTAGCAGCCCCGGACTGGCAGAGACCCAGTACTTC. The encoded protein is CASSPGLAETQYF. The gene calls are TRBV7-7 and TRBJ2-5; possibly TRBD2 for D (5 bases). The V gene's germline CDR1 is SSHAT and CDR2 FNYEAQ (reference sequence). This CDR3 has 13 residues.

The chain couples TRBV7-8 to TRBJ2-7; TRBD2 matches 8 bases. The CDR3 has 15 amino acids. Germline loops: CDR1 SGHVS, CDR2 FQNEAQ. With 5 bases clipped from V and 4 bases from J, the junction kept 10 bases outside the gene matches. The CDR3 DNA is TGTGCCAGCAGCCCGTGGGGTAGCGGGATTTACGAGCAGTACTTC. It is translated as CASSPWGSGIYEQYF.

For the CDR3, the DNA is TGTGCCAGCAGCTTGAGTACTAGCGGGGGTATAGTTGTAGGCGAGCAGTACTTC. Translation gives CASSLSTSGGIVVGEQYF. The J gene is TRBJ2-7, the V gene TRBV5-5; 11 nucleotides align to TRBD2. The V gene's germline CDR1 is SGHKS and CDR2 YYEKEE (reference sequence). Trimming cost V 1 base and J 6 bases; bases outside gene matches: 15. The CDR3 runs to 18 residues.

This sequence joins TRBV2 and TRBJ2-7, with 8 bases identical to TRBD1. Trimming at V came to 7 bases and at J to 2 bases, leaving 10 bases not matched to a gene. Germline V gene sequence: CDR1 SNHLY, CDR2 FYNNEI. The CDR3 consists of 15 residues. The CDR3 bases are TGTGCCAGCAACCTTGAGACAGGGGATACCTACGAGCAGTACTTC. Amino acid sequence: CASNLETGDTYEQYF.

This rearrangement joins TRBV9 to TRBJ1-6; 9 bases match TRBD1. From germline, CDR1 is SGDLS and CDR2 YYNGEE. CDR3 size: 15 residues. V trimming: 4 bases; J trimming: 7 bases; junction bases outside the gene matches: 6. As DNA, the CDR3 is TGTGCCAGCAGCAAAACAGGGGGCGCGAATTCACCCCTCCACTTT. Residues: CASSKTGGANSPLHF.

CDR3 sequence: CASSLLVSSLHF. The CDR3, as DNA: TGTGCCAGCAGTTTATTGGTCAGTTCCCTCCACTTT. The genes are TRBV28 and TRBJ1-6, with D hard to call. CDR1 is MDHEN, CDR2 SYDVKM, per germline. Trimming removed 1 base from V and 14 bases from J, with 9 bases in between. The CDR3 extends over 12 amino acids. Using reference TRBV28 and TRBJ1-6 for the parts outside the CDR3, the full variable domain is DVKVTQSSRYLVKRTGEKVFLECVQDMDHENMFWYRQDPGLGLRLIYFSYDVKMKEKGDIPEGYSVSREKKERFSLILESASTNQTSMYLCASSLLVSSLHFGNGTRLTVT.

The J gene is TRBJ1-5, the V gene TRBV28; TRBD1 matches at 8 bases. Germline V gene lookup returns CDR1 MDHEN and CDR2 SYDVKM. The J segment lost 1 base and the V segment lost 5 bases, leaving 10 bases of the junction unmatched. CDR3 length: 17 amino acids. CDR3 residues: CASSPPQGAGSNQPQHF. CDR3 nucleotides: TGTGCCAGCAGTCCGCCTCAGGGGGCGGGCAGCAATCAGCCCCAGCATTTT.

DNA of the CDR3: TGTGCCAGCAGTCGGGGGGCTGGAAACACCATATATTTT. Translating gives CASSRGAGNTIYF. The V gene is TRBV6-5, the J gene TRBJ1-3; possible D gene TRBD1, 5 bases. V was cut by 5 bases and J by 2 bases, with 7 bases left in between. Germline loops: CDR1 MNHEY, CDR2 SVGAGI. There are 13 residues in the CDR3.

The chain uses TRBV9 and TRBJ2-3, with 11 bases aligning to TRBD2. This CDR3 region has 17 residues. Per the germline V gene, CDR1 is SGDLS and CDR2 is YYNGEE. The V segment lost 4 bases and the J segment 1 base; nucleotides outside the gene matches: 8. The CDR3 DNA sequence: TGTGCCAGCAGCCCAGTAGCGGGAGGGCGGGGCACAGATACGCAGTATTTT. Translated, it gives CASSPVAGGRGTDTQYF.

The rearrangement links TRBV2 to TRBJ2-7; D possibly corresponds to TRBD2 (5 bases). CDR1 and CDR2 (germline): SNHLY, FYNNEI. The CDR3 is 16 residues long. V was clipped by 7 bases and J by 0 bases, with 19 bases between them. This CDR3 reads CASIGAGLTYSYEQYF. The CDR3 bases are TGTGCCAGCATCGGAGCTGGACTGACCTACTCCTACGAGCAGTACTTC.

The chain recombines TRBV6-2 or TRBV6-3 with TRBJ2-1, with 12 bases matching TRBD2. CDR1 is MNHEY and CDR2 is SVGEGT in the germline V gene. The V and J ends lost 1 base and 8 bases, in that order; junction bases with no gene match: 12. The CDR3 covers 18 residues. The CDR3 region has the DNA TGTGCCAGCAGTTACTTCACTTCACTAGCGGGGGGTTTGGATGAGCAGTTCTTC. This gives the protein CASSYFTSLAGGLDEQFF.

The chain recombines TRBV5-1 with TRBJ2-1; D gene ambiguous. V lost 1 base and J lost 5, with 10 bases in between. This CDR3 contains 14 residues. Germline CDR1 SGHRS, CDR2 YFSETQ. The CDR3 protein is CASSLSQAHNEQFF. The CDR3 DNA reads TGCGCCAGCAGCTTGAGCCAGGCGCACAATGAGCAGTTCTTC. The full variable domain, in which reference TRBV5-1 and TRBJ2-1 provide the parts outside the CDR3, is KAGVTQTPRYLIKTRGQQVTLSCSPISGHRSVSWYQQTPGQGLQFLFEYFSETQRNKGNFPGRFSGRQFSNSRSEMNVSTLELGDSALYLCASSLSQAHNEQFFGPGTRLTVL.

The chain uses TRBV19 and TRBJ2-7; 7 bases align to TRBD1. With V trimmed by 3 bases and J by 4 bases, 9 bases remained unmatched. The germline gives CDR1 LNHDA, CDR2 SQIVND (reference sequence). The CDR3 contains 15 residues. This chain's CDR3 is CASSIEGARGYEQYF. The CDR3 DNA follows: TGTGCCAGTAGTATCGAGGGGGCACGTGGGTACGAGCAGTACTTC.

CDR3 in amino acids: CASSLDSGRGTDTQYF. The CDR3 bases are TGTGCCAGCAGTTTAGATTCTGGGAGGGGGACAGATACGCAGTATTTT. The J gene is TRBJ2-3, the V gene TRBV27, with a possible D match to TRBD2 (7 bases). The germline V gene encodes CDR1 MNHEY and CDR2 SMNVEV (reference sequence). The CDR3 covers 16 residues. The V end lost 2 bases, the J end lost 3 bases, and 15 bases lay between the germline ends.

This chain uses TRBV7-9 with TRBJ1-2; no clear D gene. The CDR3 totals 14 residues. V lost 5 bases and J lost 4, with 14 bases in between. CDR1 and CDR2 (germline): SEHNR, FQNEAQ (reference sequence). For the CDR3, the DNA is TGTGCCAGCAGCCCAGCGGGCCCTGGCTATGGCTACACCTTC. Amino acids: CASSPAGPGYGYTF.

This clone was detected a few times. This sequence joins TRBV10-3 and TRBJ2-2, with 11 bases fitting TRBD2. Germline V gene data show CDR1 as ENHRY and CDR2 as SYGVKD. The trim removed 2 bases at V and 4 bases at J, leaving 9 bases unmatched. This CDR3 region has 18 residues. The CDR3 is CAISENPGLAASTGELFF. CDR3 DNA sequence: TGTGCCATCAGTGAGAATCCGGGACTAGCGGCGAGCACCGGGGAGCTGTTTTTT.